The next 7 T cell receptor beta chains were all read from a single sample in a study of T-cell reconstitution after alpha-beta-depleted transplantation in children. Researchers prepared the TCRbeta library using unique molecular identifiers, the study reports. From the PCR reads, TCRdb called clonotypes with MiXCR, one entry per CDR3 protein. The sample has about 420,000 distinct CDR3 sequences, 16% seen once; the top ten hold 25% to 30%. Here the sequenced sample was PBMCs, mostly from graft donor cells, taken 360 days after TCRalphabeta/CD19-depleted stem cell transplant. Receptors were obtained from a boy younger than two who had a stem cell transplant for Wiskott-Aldrich syndrome, so the T cells may come from the graft donor.

V gene TRBV6-2 or TRBV6-3 combines with J gene TRBJ2-7; 7 nucleotides align to TRBD2. This CDR3 contains 16 residues. Unmatched junction bases numbered 12, after V lost 2 bases and J lost 5 bases. Germline V gives CDR1 MNHEY, CDR2 SVGEGT. CDR3 sequence: CASSYVRDYQRHEQYF. The CDR3 DNA is TGTGCCAGCAGTTACGTCCGGGACTATCAACGCCACGAGCAGTACTTC.

The chain combines TRBV20-1 with TRBJ2-1; TRBD2 might be the D (6 bases). The CDR3 consists of 15 residues. Looked up from germline, CDR1 is DFQATT and CDR2 is SNEGSKA (reference sequence). V was trimmed by 2 bases and J by 2 bases, leaving 13 bases between them. CDR3 sequence reads: CSARRGLRAYNEQFF. As DNA, the CDR3 is TGCAGTGCTAGACGGGGGTTAAGGGCCTACAATGAGCAGTTCTTC.

This clonotype showed up just a few times. This chain uses TRBV28 with TRBJ1-2, with 7 nucleotides matching TRBD1. CDR3 size: 15 residues. Trimming cost V 4 bases and J 2 bases; bases outside gene matches: 7. Germline-derived CDR1 and CDR2 are MDHEN and SYDVKM. The DNA of the CDR3 is TGTGCCAGCAGTTCATCCTCGACAGGGAACTATGGCTACACCTTC. Its protein product is CASSSSSTGNYGYTF.

Only a few counts were recorded for this clonotype. This chain links TRBV20-1 with TRBJ2-5; tentatively, D is TRBD1 (5 bases). The CDR3 sequence is 12 residues long. Germline CDR1 and CDR2: DFQATT and SNEGSKA (reference sequence). V was pared by 0 bases and J by 7 bases, with 9 bases between. This chain's CDR3 is CSARDFQGTQYF. For the CDR3, the DNA is TGCAGTGCTAGAGATTTCCAGGGGACCCAGTACTTC.

This sequence joins TRBV11-1 and TRBJ2-5, with 12 bases lining up with TRBD2. Trimming took 1 base from V and 3 from J; bases not matched to a gene: 9. The CDR3 is 18 residues long. Germline CDR1 and CDR2: SGHAT and FQDESV (reference sequence). CDR3 loop: CASSLVLAGGPRKETQYF. CDR3 DNA sequence: TGTGCCAGCAGCTTAGTCCTAGCGGGAGGGCCGAGGAAAGAGACCCAGTACTTC. Full variable domain (outside the CDR3, taken from reference TRBV11-1 and TRBJ2-5): EAEVAQSPRYKITEKSQAVAFWCDPISGHATLYWYRQILGQGPELLVQFQDESVVDDSQLPKDRFSAERLKGVDSTLKIQPAELGDSAMYLCASSLVLAGGPRKETQYFGPGTRLLVL.

The V gene is TRBV15, the J gene TRBJ2-1, with 12 bases lining up with TRBD2. The germline CDR1 and CDR2 sequences are LNHNV and YYDKDF (reference sequence). The V gene end was trimmed by 0 bases and the J gene end by 5 bases; junction bases not matched to a gene: 5. There are 17 residues in the CDR3. CDR3 coding DNA: TGTGCCACCAGCAGAGATTCCCGGACTAGCGGGGACAATGAGCAGTTCTTC. Translation gives CATSRDSRTSGDNEQFF.

V is TRBV4-3 and J is TRBJ2-1; no clear D. This CDR3 has 12 amino acids. Trimming removed 2 bases at V and 11 bases at J, with 10 bases between. From germline, CDR1 is LGHNA and CDR2 YSLEER. The CDR3 DNA sequence: TGCGCCAGCAGCCAAATTAGTGGACAGCAGTTCTTC. It yields the protein CASSQISGQQFF.